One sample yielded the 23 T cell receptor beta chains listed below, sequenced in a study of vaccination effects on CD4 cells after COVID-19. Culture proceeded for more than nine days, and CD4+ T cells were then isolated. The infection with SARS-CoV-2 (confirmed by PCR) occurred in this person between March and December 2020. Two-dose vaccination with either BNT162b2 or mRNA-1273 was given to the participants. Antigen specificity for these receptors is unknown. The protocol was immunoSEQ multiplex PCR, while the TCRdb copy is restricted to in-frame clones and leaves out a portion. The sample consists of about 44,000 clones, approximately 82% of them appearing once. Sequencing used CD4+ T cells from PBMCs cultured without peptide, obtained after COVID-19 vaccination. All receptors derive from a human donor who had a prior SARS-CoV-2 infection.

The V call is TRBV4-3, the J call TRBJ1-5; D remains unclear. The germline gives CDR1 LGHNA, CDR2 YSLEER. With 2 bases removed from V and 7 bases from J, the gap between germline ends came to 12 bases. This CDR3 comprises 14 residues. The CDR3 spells CASSQSREDQPQHF. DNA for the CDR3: TGCGCCAGCAGCCAAAGCCGGGAGGACCAGCCCCAGCATTTT.

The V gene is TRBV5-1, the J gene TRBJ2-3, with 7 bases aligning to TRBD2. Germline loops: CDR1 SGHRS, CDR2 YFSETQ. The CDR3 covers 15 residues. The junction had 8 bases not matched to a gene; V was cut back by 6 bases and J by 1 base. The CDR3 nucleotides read TGCGCCAGCAACTACCAGGGAGGGGGCACAGATACGCAGTATTTT. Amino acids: CASNYQGGGTDTQYF.

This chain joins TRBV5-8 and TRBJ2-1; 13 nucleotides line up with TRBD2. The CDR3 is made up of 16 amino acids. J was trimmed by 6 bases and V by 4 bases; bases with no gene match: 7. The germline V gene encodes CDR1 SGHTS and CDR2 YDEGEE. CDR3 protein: CASSGTSGTFFNEQFF. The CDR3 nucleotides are TGTGCCAGCAGCGGGACTAGCGGGACGTTTTTCAATGAGCAGTTCTTC.

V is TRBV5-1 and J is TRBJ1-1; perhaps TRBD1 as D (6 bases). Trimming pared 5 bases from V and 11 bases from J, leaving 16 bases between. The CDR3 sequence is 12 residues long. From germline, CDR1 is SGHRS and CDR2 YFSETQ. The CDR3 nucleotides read TGCGCCAGCAGGGGGCAGGGGAAAGCGGCTTTCTTT. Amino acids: CASRGQGKAAFF. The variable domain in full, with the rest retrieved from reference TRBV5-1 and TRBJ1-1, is KAGVTQTPRYLIKTRGQQVTLSCSPISGHRSVSWYQQTPGQGLQFLFEYFSETQRNKGNFPGRFSGRQFSNSRSEMNVSTLELGDSALYLCASRGQGKAAFFGQGTRLTVV.

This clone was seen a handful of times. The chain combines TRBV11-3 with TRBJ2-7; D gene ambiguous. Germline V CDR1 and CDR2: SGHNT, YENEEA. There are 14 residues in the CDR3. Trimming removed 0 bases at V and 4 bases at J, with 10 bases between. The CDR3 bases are TGTGCCAGCAGCTTAGATCGGATCGCGTACGAGCAGTACTTC. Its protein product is CASSLDRIAYEQYF.

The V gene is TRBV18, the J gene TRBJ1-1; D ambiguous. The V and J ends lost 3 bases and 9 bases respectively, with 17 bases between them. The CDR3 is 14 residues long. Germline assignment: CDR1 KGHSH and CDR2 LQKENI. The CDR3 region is CASSPIGSLLKAFF. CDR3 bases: TGTGCCAGCTCACCTATTGGTTCGCTACTGAAAGCTTTCTTT.

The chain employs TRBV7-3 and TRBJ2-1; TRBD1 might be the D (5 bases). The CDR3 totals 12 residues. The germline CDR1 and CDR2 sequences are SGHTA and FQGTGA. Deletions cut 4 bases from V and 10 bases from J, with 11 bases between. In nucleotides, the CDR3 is TGTGCCAGCAGCTCCCAATCAGGGGAGCAGTTCTTC. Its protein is CASSSQSGEQFF.

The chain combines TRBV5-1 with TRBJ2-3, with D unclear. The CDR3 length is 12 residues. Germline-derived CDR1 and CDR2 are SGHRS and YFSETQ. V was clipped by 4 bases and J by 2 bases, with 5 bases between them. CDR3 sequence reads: CASSRLTDTQYF. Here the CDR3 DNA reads TGCGCCAGCAGCCGCCTCACAGATACGCAGTATTTT.

CDR3: CASSYSSQQHNEQFF. CDR3 sequence (DNA): TGTGCCAGCAGTTACTCGAGTCAGCAACACAATGAGCAGTTCTTC. This rearrangement joins TRBV6-5 to TRBJ2-1; D ambiguous. This CDR3 comprises 15 residues. Germline values: CDR1 MNHEY, CDR2 SVGAGI. Deletions cut 0 bases from V and 5 bases from J, with 11 bases between.

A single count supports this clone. The CDR3 region is CAWSAGGGNEKLFF. The CDR3 region has the DNA TGTGCCTGGAGTGCAGGGGGGGGAAATGAAAAACTGTTTTTT. This chain uses TRBV30 with TRBJ1-4, with 7 bases lining up with TRBD1. This CDR3 is built from 14 residues. The V and J ends lost 1 base and 5 bases, in that order; junction bases with no gene match: 4. CDR1 is GTSNPN and CDR2 is SVGIG in the germline V gene (reference sequence). The variable domain in full, completed from reference TRBV30 and TRBJ1-4, reads SQTIHQWPATLVQPVGSPLSLECTVEGTSNPNLYWYRQAAGRGLQLLFYSVGIGQISSEVPQNLSASRPQDRQFILSSKKLLLSDSGFYLCAWSAGGGNEKLFFGSGTQLSVL.

The DNA of the CDR3 is TGTGCTTTGTTCCGCGGGACTAGCGGGGGGGCACCCTACGAGCAGTACTTC. It encodes CALFRGTSGGAPYEQYF. This chain uses TRBV30 with TRBJ2-7; 16 nucleotides line up with TRBD2. The CDR3 is 17 amino acids. Germline V gene data show CDR1 as GTSNPN and CDR2 as SVGIG (reference sequence).

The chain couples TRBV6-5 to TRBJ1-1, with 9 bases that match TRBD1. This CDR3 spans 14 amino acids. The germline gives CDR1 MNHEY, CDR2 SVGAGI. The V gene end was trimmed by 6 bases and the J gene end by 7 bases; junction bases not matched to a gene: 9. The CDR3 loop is CASRPWDREDEAFF. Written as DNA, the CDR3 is TGTGCCAGCAGACCGTGGGACAGGGAGGATGAAGCTTTCTTT.

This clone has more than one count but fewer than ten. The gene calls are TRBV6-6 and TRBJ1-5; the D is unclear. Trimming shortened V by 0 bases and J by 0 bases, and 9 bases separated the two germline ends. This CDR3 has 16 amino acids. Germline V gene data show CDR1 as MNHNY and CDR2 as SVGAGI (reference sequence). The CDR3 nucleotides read TGTGCCAGCAGTTACTCGATCTGGAATAGCAATCAGCCCCAGCATTTT. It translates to CASSYSIWNSNQPQHF.

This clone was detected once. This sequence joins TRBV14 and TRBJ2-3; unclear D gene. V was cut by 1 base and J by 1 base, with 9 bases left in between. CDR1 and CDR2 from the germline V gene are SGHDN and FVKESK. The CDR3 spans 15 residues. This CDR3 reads CASSQAVGGTDTQYF. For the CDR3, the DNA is TGTGCCAGCAGCCAAGCGGTTGGGGGCACAGATACGCAGTATTTT.

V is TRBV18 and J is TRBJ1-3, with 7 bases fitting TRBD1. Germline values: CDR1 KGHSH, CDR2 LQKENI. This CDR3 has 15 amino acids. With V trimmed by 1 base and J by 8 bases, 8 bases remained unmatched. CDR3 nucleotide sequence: TGTGCCAGCTCACCACAGGGACAGCATGCGGACACCATATATTTT. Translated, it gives CASSPQGQHADTIYF.

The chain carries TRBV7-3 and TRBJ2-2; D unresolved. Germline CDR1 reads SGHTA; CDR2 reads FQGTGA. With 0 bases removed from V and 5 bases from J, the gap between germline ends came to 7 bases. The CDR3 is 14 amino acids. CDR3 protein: CASSLTPQTGELFF. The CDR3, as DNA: TGTGCCAGCAGCTTAACCCCTCAGACCGGGGAGCTGTTTTTT.

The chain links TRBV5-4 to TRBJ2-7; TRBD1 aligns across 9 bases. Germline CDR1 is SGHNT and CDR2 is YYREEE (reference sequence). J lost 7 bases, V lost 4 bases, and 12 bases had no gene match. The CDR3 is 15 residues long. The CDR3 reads CASSAPGQGSWEQYF. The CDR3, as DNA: TGTGCCAGCAGCGCCCCGGGACAGGGTTCTTGGGAGCAGTACTTC.

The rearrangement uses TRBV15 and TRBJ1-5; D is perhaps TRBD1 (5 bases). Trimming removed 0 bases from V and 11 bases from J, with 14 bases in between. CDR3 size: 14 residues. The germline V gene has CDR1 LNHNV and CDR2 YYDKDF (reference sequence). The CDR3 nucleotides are TGTGCCACCAGCAGAGACAGCCAACGGGGGGCCCAGCATTTT. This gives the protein CATSRDSQRGAQHF.

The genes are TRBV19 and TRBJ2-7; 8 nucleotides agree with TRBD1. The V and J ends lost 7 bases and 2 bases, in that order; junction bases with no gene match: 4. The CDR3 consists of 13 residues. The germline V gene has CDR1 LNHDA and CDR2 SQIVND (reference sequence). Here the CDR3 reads CASIQGEAYEQYF. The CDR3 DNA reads TGTGCCAGTATACAGGGGGAGGCCTACGAGCAGTACTTC.

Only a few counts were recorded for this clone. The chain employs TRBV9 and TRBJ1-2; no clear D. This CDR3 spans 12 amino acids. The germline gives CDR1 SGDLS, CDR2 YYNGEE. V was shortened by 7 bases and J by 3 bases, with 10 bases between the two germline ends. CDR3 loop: CASSSGDYGYTF. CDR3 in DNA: TGTGCCAGCTCTAGCGGGGACTATGGCTACACCTTC.

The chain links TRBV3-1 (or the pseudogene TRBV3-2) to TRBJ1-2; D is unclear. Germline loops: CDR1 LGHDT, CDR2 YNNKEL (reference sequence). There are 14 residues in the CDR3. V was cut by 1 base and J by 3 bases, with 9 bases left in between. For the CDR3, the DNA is TGTGCCAGCAGCCAAGGCGCGGCCCACTATGGCTACACCTTC. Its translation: CASSQGAAHYGYTF.

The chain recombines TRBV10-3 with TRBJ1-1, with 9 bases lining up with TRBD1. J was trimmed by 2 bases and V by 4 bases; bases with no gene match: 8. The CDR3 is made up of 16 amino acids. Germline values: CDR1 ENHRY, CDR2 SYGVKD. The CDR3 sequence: CAISGSQGARNTEAFF. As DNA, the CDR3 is TGTGCCATCAGTGGTTCACAGGGGGCTCGAAACACTGAAGCTTTCTTT.

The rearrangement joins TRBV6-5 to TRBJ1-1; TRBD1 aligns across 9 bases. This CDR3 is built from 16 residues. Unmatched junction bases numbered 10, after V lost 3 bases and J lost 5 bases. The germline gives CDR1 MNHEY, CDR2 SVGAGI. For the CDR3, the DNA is TGTGCCAGCAGTTATAGGACAGGGGTAGGAGGGACTGAAGCTTTCTTT. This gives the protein CASSYRTGVGGTEAFF.